The clone carrying this T cell receptor (beta chain) was picked up many times. Its antigen remains unidentified. TCRdb called the 5' RACE reads again in MiXCR, with one record for every CDR3 protein. The sample holds some 220,000 distinct CDR3 sequences, roughly a tenth seen once. This entry is derived from a study of CD8 T cells in ankylosing spondylitis. Study-wide results and caveats: Researchers report that disease-linked clones proved CD8+ and relatively rare in peripheral blood.

The sequence came from a male donor with ankylosing spondylitis or in good health (not recorded which). Material for sequencing was blood, either unsorted or a sorted T cell fraction (not recorded which).

As DNA, the CDR3 is TGTGCCAGCAGCTCAACTTATCTGCCGGGGCTTAACTATGGCTACACCTTC. It encodes CASSSTYLPGLNYGYTF. The chain has TRBV5-6 and TRBJ1-2; TRBD1 is a possible D gene (5 bases). The V gene lost 3 bases and the J gene lost 1 base, with 19 bases spanning the gap. This CDR3 is built from 17 residues. Germline CDR1 reads SGHDT; CDR2 reads YYEEEE.